The entry below describes one T cell receptor (beta chain). The antigen is undetermined. This sample was included in a study of cytomegalovirus exposure and HLA in healthy donors. For the study at large: Tens of millions of unique TCRs, all from HLA-typed donors, were included in an early release of the data. The study's findings and limits: The study labeled 170 or so TCR beta chains cytomegalovirus-associated.

Healthy individuals who donated bone marrow served as the donors. Germline values: CDR1 KGHSH, CDR2 LQKENI. Unmatched junction bases numbered 5, after V lost 5 bases and J lost 2 bases. The CDR3 totals 14 residues. With 60 Vbeta and 13 Jbeta primers, the PCR was carried out. Sequenced by immunoSEQ multiplex PCR; TCRdb stores in-frame clones only, minus some. The table includes 70,000 to 80,000 clones, less than 80% detected once. This chain links TRBV18 with TRBJ1-1, with 7 nucleotides matching TRBD1. This clonotype was obtained from a woman aged 40-49 years in good health and CMV-seropositive. The specimen was PBMCs. The CDR3: CASSKTGVNTEAFF. CDR3 DNA: TGTGCCAGCTCAAAAACAGGGGTTAACACTGAAGCTTTCTTT. Full variable domain (rest looked up from reference TRBV18 and TRBJ1-1): NAGVMQNPRHLVRRRGQEARLRCSPMKGHSHVYWYRQLPEEGLKFMVYLQKENIIDESGMPKERFSAEFPKEGPSILRIQQVVRGDSAAYFCASSKTGVNTEAFFGQGTRLTVV.